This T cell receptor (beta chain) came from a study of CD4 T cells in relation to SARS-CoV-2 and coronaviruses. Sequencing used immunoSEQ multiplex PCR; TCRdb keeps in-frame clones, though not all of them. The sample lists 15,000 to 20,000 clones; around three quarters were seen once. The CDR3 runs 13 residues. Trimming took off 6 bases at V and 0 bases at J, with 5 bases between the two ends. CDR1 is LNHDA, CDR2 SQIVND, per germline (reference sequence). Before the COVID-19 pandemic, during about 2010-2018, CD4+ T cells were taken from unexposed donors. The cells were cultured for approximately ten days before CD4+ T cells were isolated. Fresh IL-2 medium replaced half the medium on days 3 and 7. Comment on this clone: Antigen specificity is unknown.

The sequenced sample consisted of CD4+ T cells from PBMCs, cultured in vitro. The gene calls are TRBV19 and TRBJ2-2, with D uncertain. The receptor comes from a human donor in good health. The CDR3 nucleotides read TGTGCCAGTAGGTCTCCGAACACCGGGGAGCTGTTTTTT. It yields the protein CASRSPNTGELFF.